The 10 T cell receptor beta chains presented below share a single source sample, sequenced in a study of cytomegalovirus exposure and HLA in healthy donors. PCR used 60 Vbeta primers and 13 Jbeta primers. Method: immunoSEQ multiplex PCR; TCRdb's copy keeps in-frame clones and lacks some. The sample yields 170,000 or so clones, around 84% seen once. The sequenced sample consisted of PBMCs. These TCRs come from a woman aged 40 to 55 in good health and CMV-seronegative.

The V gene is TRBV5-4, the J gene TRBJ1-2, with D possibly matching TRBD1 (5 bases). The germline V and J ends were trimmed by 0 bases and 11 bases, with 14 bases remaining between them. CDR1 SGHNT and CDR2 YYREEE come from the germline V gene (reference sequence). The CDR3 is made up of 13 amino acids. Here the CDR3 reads CASSLGVGGWYTF. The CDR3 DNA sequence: TGTGCCAGCAGCTTGGGGGTCGGGGGTTGGTACACCTTC.

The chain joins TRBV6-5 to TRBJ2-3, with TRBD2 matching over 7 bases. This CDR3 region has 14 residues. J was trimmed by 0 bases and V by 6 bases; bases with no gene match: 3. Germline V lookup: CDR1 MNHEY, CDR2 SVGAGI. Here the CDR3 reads CASRRLASTDTQYF. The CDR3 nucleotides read TGTGCCAGCAGACGACTAGCTAGCACAGATACGCAGTATTTT.

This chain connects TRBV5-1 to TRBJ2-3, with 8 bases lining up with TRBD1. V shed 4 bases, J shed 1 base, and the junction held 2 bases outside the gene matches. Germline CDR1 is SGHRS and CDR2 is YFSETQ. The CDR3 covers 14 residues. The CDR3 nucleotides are TGCGCCAGCAGCCCGACAGGGGGCACAGATACGCAGTATTTT. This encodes CASSPTGGTDTQYF.

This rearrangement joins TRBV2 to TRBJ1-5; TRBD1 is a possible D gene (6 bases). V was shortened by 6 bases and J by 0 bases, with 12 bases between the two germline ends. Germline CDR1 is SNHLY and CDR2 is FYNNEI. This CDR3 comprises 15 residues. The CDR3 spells CASRAQGHSNQPQHF. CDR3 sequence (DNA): TGTGCCAGCAGGGCACAGGGCCATAGCAATCAGCCCCAGCATTTT.

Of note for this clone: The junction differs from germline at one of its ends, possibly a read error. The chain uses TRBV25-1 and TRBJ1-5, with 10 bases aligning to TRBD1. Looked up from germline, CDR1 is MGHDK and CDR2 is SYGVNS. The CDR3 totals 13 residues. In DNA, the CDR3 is TGTGCCAGCAGCTATTCGGGACAGGGGTTTCAGCGTTTT. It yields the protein CASSYSGQGFQRF.

CDR3 DNA: TGTGCCAGCAGCTTGCCGGGACAGGCATCCTACGAGCAGTACTTC. Amino acids: CASSLPGQASYEQYF. This chain links TRBV5-4 with TRBJ2-7; 8 bases map to TRBD1. Germline V gene sequence: CDR1 SGHNT, CDR2 YYREEE (reference sequence). Trimming removed 1 base from V and 1 base from J; junction bases left unmatched: 4. This CDR3 region has 15 residues.

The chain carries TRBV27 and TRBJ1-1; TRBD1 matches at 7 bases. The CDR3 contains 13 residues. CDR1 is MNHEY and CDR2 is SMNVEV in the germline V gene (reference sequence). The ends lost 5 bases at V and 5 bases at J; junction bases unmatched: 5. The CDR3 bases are TGTGCCAGCAGTAGGGGGCGAGGTACTGAAGCTTTCTTT. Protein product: CASSRGRGTEAFF.

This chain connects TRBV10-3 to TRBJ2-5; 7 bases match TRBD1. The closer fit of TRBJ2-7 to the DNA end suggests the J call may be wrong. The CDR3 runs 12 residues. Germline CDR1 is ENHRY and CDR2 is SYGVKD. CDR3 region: CASSQGEVEQYF. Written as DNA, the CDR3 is TGTGCCAGTTCCCAGGGGGAAGTCGAGCAGTACTTC.

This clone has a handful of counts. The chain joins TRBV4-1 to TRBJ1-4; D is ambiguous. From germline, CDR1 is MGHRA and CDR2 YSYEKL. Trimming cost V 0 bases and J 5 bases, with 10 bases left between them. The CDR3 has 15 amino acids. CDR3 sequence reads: CASSQDSSMNEKLFF. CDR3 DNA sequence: TGCGCCAGCAGCCAAGATAGCTCTATGAATGAAAAACTGTTTTTT.

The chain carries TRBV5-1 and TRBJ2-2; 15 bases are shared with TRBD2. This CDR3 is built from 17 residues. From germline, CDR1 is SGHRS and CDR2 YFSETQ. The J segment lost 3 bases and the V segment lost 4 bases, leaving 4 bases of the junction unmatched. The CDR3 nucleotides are TGCGCCAGCAGCGGGGGACTAGCGGGAGGATACACCGGGGAGCTGTTTTTT. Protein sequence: CASSGGLAGGYTGELFF.